This record covers a single T cell receptor beta chain. Its antigen remains unidentified. J lost 6 bases, V lost 4 bases, and 10 bases had no gene match. This CDR3 has 15 residues. CDR1 and CDR2 (germline): SGHKS, YYEKEE (reference sequence). This sample was taken from a study of T cells in localized non-small cell lung cancer. Whole-study findings and limits: Longer overall survival was linked to higher blood T cell density.

The table came from immunoSEQ multiplex PCR; TCRdb's copy has only in-frame clones and leaves some out. The sample includes over 30,000 clones, approximately 90% of them seen just once. The input for sequencing was peripheral blood mononuclear cells, taken before any cancer treatment. The source is a man between 40 and 70 years old with stage III lung adenocarcinoma. The chain couples TRBV5-5 to TRBJ2-7, with 10 bases fitting TRBD2. CDR3 region: CASSDSGLAQFEQYF. DNA of the CDR3: TGTGCCAGCAGCGATTCGGGACTAGCGCAGTTCGAGCAGTACTTC.